The rows below give T cell receptor beta chains drawn from one sample of a study of T cells in Graves' hyperthyroidism and ophthalmopathy. TCRdb re-called the multiplex PCR reads with MiXCR, one entry per CDR3 protein. The table includes over 350,000 distinct CDR3 sequences, more than 13% detected once. Sequenced material: blood. All receptors come from a man aged 50 to 59 with Graves' ophthalmopathy. CDR3s include the opening cysteine and the closing phenylalanine or tryptophan. Fields, in order: clone size, V gene, J gene, D gene, CDR3 protein, CDR3 DNA. The D gene is left open where the match is weak. Size values are once, few and many counts, or a class for expanded clones, and some rows have none.

clone_size: many; v_call: TRBV3-1; j_call: TRBJ1-6; d_call: TRBD1; cdr3_aa: CASSQTGVDSPLHF; cdr3_nt: TGTGCCAGCAGCCAAACAGGGGTTGATTCACCCCTCCACTTT
clone_size: few; v_call: TRBV19; j_call: TRBJ2-5; d_call: NA; cdr3_aa: CASSILGAIGETQYF; cdr3_nt: TGTGCCAGTAGTATTCTGGGGGCGATAGGAGAGACCCAGTACTTC
clone_size: NA; v_call: TRBV5-5; j_call: TRBJ2-3; d_call: NA; cdr3_aa: CASSLGGDWIDTQYF; cdr3_nt: TGTGCCAGCAGCTTGGGGGGAGACTGGATAGATACGCAGTATTTT
clone_size: many; v_call: TRBV11-2; j_call: TRBJ2-3; d_call: NA; cdr3_aa: CASSFGGTRTDTQYF; cdr3_nt: TGTGCCAGCAGCTTTGGCGGGACCCGCACAGATACGCAGTATTTT
clone_size: many; v_call: TRBV19; j_call: TRBJ2-7; d_call: NA; cdr3_aa: CATRGLDSYEQYF; cdr3_nt: TGTGCCACTAGAGGGTTGGATTCCTACGAGCAGTACTTC
clone_size: many; v_call: TRBV27; j_call: TRBJ2-1; d_call: TRBD2; cdr3_aa: CASSLPGLAAFYNEQFF; cdr3_nt: TGTGCCAGCAGTTTACCGGGACTAGCGGCATTCTACAATGAGCAGTTCTTC
clone_size: NA; v_call: TRBV5-1; j_call: TRBJ1-2; d_call: NA; cdr3_aa: CASSLAAEWYGYTF; cdr3_nt: TGCGCCAGCAGCTTGGCCGCCGAGTGGTATGGCTACACCTTC
clone_size: NA; v_call: TRBV7-9; j_call: TRBJ2-4; d_call: TRBD1; cdr3_aa: CASSSGQGGYF; cdr3_nt: TGTGCCAGCAGCTCAGGACAGGGAGGGTACTTC
clone_size: many; v_call: TRBV28; j_call: TRBJ2-3; d_call: TRBD1; cdr3_aa: CASSPDRGRNTQYF; cdr3_nt: TGTGCCAGCAGTCCGGACAGGGGGCGAAATACGCAGTATTTT
clone_size: NA; v_call: TRBV20-1; j_call: TRBJ2-5; d_call: TRBD2; cdr3_aa: CSATALAGEETQYF; cdr3_nt: TGCAGTGCTACCGCCTTAGCGGGAGAAGAGACCCAGTACTTC
clone_size: NA; v_call: TRBV28; j_call: TRBJ2-7; d_call: TRBD2; cdr3_aa: CASSIQTSFAEQYF; cdr3_nt: TGTGCCAGCAGTATACAGACTAGCTTCGCCGAGCAGTACTTC
clone_size: NA; v_call: TRBV28; j_call: TRBJ2-2; d_call: TRBD1; cdr3_aa: CASSTQGGGTGELFF; cdr3_nt: TGTGCCAGCAGTACTCAAGGGGGCGGCACCGGGGAGCTGTTTTTT
clone_size: NA; v_call: TRBV5-4; j_call: TRBJ2-1; d_call: TRBD2; cdr3_aa: CASSALAEEQFF; cdr3_nt: TGTGCCAGCAGCGCCCTAGCGGAAGAGCAGTTCTTC
clone_size: NA; v_call: TRBV12-3/TRBV12-4; j_call: TRBJ2-1; d_call: TRBD2; cdr3_aa: CASSLRAGVLRNEQFF; cdr3_nt: TGTGCCAGCAGTTTAAGAGCGGGAGTTCTCAGGAATGAGCAGTTCTTC
clone_size: many; v_call: TRBV3-1; j_call: TRBJ1-1; d_call: NA; cdr3_aa: CASSPHSGVEAFF; cdr3_nt: TGTGCCAGCAGCCCACATTCAGGAGTTGAAGCTTTCTTT
clone_size: many; v_call: TRBV5-1; j_call: TRBJ2-5; d_call: TRBD1; cdr3_aa: CASSLDRGVGETQYF; cdr3_nt: TGCGCCAGCAGCTTGGACAGGGGTGTAGGAGAGACCCAGTACTTC
clone_size: many; v_call: TRBV13; j_call: TRBJ1-1; d_call: TRBD1; cdr3_aa: CASSLGQENTEAFF; cdr3_nt: TGTGCCAGCAGCTTGGGACAGGAGAACACTGAAGCTTTCTTT
clone_size: many; v_call: TRBV28; j_call: TRBJ2-1; d_call: TRBD2; cdr3_aa: CASRNGLAGGLEQFF; cdr3_nt: TGTGCCAGCAGGAACGGACTAGCGGGAGGGCTTGAGCAGTTCTTC
clone_size: few; v_call: TRBV20-1; j_call: TRBJ2-1; d_call: NA; cdr3_aa: CSARVPGKHEQFF; cdr3_nt: TGCAGTGCTAGAGTCCCAGGGAAACATGAGCAGTTCTTC
clone_size: many; v_call: TRBV2; j_call: TRBJ2-1; d_call: NA; cdr3_aa: CASRPEGRSNEQFF; cdr3_nt: TGTGCCAGTCGACCCGAAGGGCGCTCTAATGAGCAGTTCTTC
clone_size: few; v_call: TRBV4-1; j_call: TRBJ2-7; d_call: NA; cdr3_aa: CASSQGGTVPSYEQYF; cdr3_nt: TGCGCCAGCAGCCAAGGTGGGACGGTGCCCTCCTACGAGCAGTACTTC
clone_size: few; v_call: TRBV27; j_call: TRBJ1-1; d_call: TRBD1; cdr3_aa: CASSNDRGRGEAFF; cdr3_nt: TGTGCCAGCAGCAACGACAGGGGGCGCGGTGAAGCTTTCTTT
clone_size: many; v_call: TRBV28; j_call: TRBJ2-3; d_call: TRBD1; cdr3_aa: CASSLSQRDRVTDTQYF; cdr3_nt: TGTGCCAGCAGTTTAAGTCAGCGGGACAGGGTAACAGATACGCAGTATTTT
clone_size: many; v_call: TRBV29-1; j_call: TRBJ2-5; d_call: TRBD1; cdr3_aa: CSVEGQVVQETQYF; cdr3_nt: TGCAGCGTGGAAGGACAGGTAGTGCAAGAGACCCAGTACTTC
clone_size: many; v_call: TRBV15; j_call: TRBJ2-7; d_call: NA; cdr3_aa: CATSGGLYEQYF; cdr3_nt: TGTGCCACCAGCGGAGGACTCTACGAGCAGTACTTC
clone_size: many; v_call: TRBV5-6; j_call: TRBJ2-1; d_call: NA; cdr3_aa: CASSLVLGEQFF; cdr3_nt: TGTGCCAGCAGCTTGGTTCTCGGAGAGCAGTTCTTC
clone_size: many; v_call: TRBV4-2; j_call: TRBJ2-2; d_call: NA; cdr3_aa: CASSQAGAVGELFF; cdr3_nt: TGTGCCAGCAGCCAAGCGGGAGCTGTCGGGGAGCTGTTTTTT
clone_size: few; v_call: TRBV11-3; j_call: TRBJ2-1; d_call: NA; cdr3_aa: CASSLGSNNEQFF; cdr3_nt: TGTGCCAGCAGCTTAGGGAGTAACAATGAGCAGTTCTTC
clone_size: many; v_call: TRBV5-1; j_call: TRBJ2-7; d_call: NA; cdr3_aa: CASSLKQGNYEQYF; cdr3_nt: TGCGCCAGCAGCTTGAAACAGGGTAACTACGAGCAGTACTTC
clone_size: many; v_call: TRBV6-1; j_call: TRBJ2-3; d_call: TRBD2; cdr3_aa: CASSRTSGREEDTQYF; cdr3_nt: TGTGCCAGCAGTCGGACTAGCGGGAGGGAGGAAGATACGCAGTATTTT
clone_size: NA; v_call: TRBV10-3; j_call: TRBJ2-2; d_call: TRBD2; cdr3_aa: CATSLAGGRNTGELFF; cdr3_nt: TGTGCCACCAGCCTAGCGGGAGGAAGAAACACCGGGGAGCTGTTTTTT
clone_size: many; v_call: TRBV20-1; j_call: TRBJ2-7; d_call: NA; cdr3_aa: CSARLAVLNEQYF; cdr3_nt: TGCAGTGCTAGGTTAGCAGTTCTTAACGAGCAGTACTTC
clone_size: NA; v_call: TRBV7-9; j_call: TRBJ1-1; d_call: NA; cdr3_aa: CASRSSLNTEAFF; cdr3_nt: TGTGCCAGCAGATCCAGCCTGAACACTGAAGCTTTCTTT
clone_size: NA; v_call: TRBV29-1; j_call: TRBJ2-1; d_call: NA; cdr3_aa: CSVERDNYNEQFF; cdr3_nt: TGCAGCGTTGAACGGGACAACTACAATGAGCAGTTCTTC
clone_size: NA; v_call: TRBV24-1; j_call: TRBJ2-5; d_call: NA; cdr3_aa: CATSDFRGSFGETQYF; cdr3_nt: TGTGCCACCAGTGATTTTAGGGGGAGTTTCGGCGAGACCCAGTACTTC
clone_size: NA; v_call: TRBV6-6; j_call: TRBJ2-2; d_call: NA; cdr3_aa: CASSYALQNTGELFF; cdr3_nt: TGTGCCAGCAGTTACGCCCTCCAGAACACCGGGGAGCTGTTTTTT
clone_size: many; v_call: TRBV7-8; j_call: TRBJ2-7; d_call: TRBD2; cdr3_aa: CASSLVSGRAYEQYF; cdr3_nt: TGTGCCAGCAGCTTAGTTAGCGGGAGGGCCTACGAGCAGTACTTC
clone_size: NA; v_call: TRBV6-9; j_call: TRBJ1-5; d_call: NA; cdr3_aa: CASSYSADQPQHF; cdr3_nt: TGTGCCAGCAGTTATTCGGCAGATCAGCCCCAGCATTTT
clone_size: many; v_call: TRBV5-1; j_call: TRBJ2-7; d_call: TRBD1; cdr3_aa: CASSETPPGQGEEQYF; cdr3_nt: TGCGCCAGCAGCGAGACTCCCCCGGGACAGGGAGAAGAGCAGTACTTC
clone_size: NA; v_call: TRBV20-1; j_call: TRBJ2-1; d_call: TRBD2; cdr3_aa: CSAGGLAGVISYNEQFF; cdr3_nt: TGCAGTGCTGGCGGACTAGCGGGAGTTATTTCCTACAATGAGCAGTTCTTC
clone_size: many; v_call: TRBV3-1; j_call: TRBJ1-3; d_call: NA; cdr3_aa: CASSLGAVSGNTIYF; cdr3_nt: TGTGCCAGCAGCCTAGGGGCCGTCTCTGGAAACACCATATATTTT
clone_size: NA; v_call: TRBV20-1; j_call: TRBJ2-4; d_call: NA; cdr3_aa: CSARWASVGNIQYF; cdr3_nt: TGCAGTGCTAGATGGGCTAGCGTTGGAAACATTCAGTACTTC
clone_size: NA; v_call: TRBV15; j_call: TRBJ2-3; d_call: NA; cdr3_aa: CATSRVAEKTDTQYF; cdr3_nt: TGTGCCACCAGCAGAGTGGCAGAGAAGACAGATACGCAGTATTTT
clone_size: few; v_call: TRBV7-9; j_call: TRBJ2-3; d_call: TRBD1; cdr3_aa: CASSRDRASDTQYF; cdr3_nt: TGTGCCAGCAGCAGGGACAGGGCCTCGGATACGCAGTATTTT
clone_size: few; v_call: TRBV28; j_call: TRBJ1-1; d_call: NA; cdr3_aa: CASSLSGLGTEAFF; cdr3_nt: TGTGCCAGCAGTTTATCGGGGTTGGGCACTGAAGCTTTCTTT
clone_size: NA; v_call: TRBV6-1; j_call: TRBJ2-5; d_call: NA; cdr3_aa: CASSYGGFETQYF; cdr3_nt: TGTGCCAGCAGTTATGGGGGCTTTGAGACCCAGTACTTC
clone_size: many; v_call: TRBV7-9; j_call: TRBJ1-4; d_call: NA; cdr3_aa: CASSRTSQQATNEKLFF; cdr3_nt: TGTGCCAGCAGCCGTACATCGCAACAGGCAACTAATGAAAAACTGTTTTTT
clone_size: many; v_call: TRBV11-2; j_call: TRBJ2-1; d_call: NA; cdr3_aa: CASSLEGTYEQFF; cdr3_nt: TGTGCCAGCAGCTTAGAGGGGACGTATGAGCAGTTCTTC